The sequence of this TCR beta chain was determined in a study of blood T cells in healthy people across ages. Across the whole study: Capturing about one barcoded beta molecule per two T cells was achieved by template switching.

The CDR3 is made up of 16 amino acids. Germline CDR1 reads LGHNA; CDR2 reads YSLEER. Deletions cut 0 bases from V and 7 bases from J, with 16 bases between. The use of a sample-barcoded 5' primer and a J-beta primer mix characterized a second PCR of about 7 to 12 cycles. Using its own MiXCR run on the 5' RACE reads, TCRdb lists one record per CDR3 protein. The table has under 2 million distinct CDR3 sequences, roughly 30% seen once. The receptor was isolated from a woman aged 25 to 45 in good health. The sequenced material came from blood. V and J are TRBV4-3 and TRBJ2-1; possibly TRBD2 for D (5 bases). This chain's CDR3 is CASSQDLAESGNEQFF. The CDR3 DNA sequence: TGCGCCAGCAGCCAAGATCTGGCGGAGTCGGGAAATGAGCAGTTCTTC.